The clone carrying this T cell receptor (beta chain) was counted ten times or more. Its antigen is as yet unknown. These data belong to a study of T cells after yellow fever vaccination. Study findings and constraints: Detected again after the booster were most primary-vaccination clones, at 96% CD4 and approximately 85% CD8. Highly abundant clonotypes carried over from the bulk population could end up in FACS-sorted repertoires as contaminants.

A process of 5'RACE template switching, which added a universal primer site and UMIs, was used to make TCR cDNA. TCRdb reprocessed the 5' RACE reads via MiXCR and lists one record per CDR3 protein. The table lists almost 70,000 distinct CDR3 sequences, 4.5% to 7.5% of them singletons. V was pared by 2 bases and J by 2 bases, with 2 bases between. The length of the CDR3 is 12 residues. The germline gives CDR1 SGHDN, CDR2 FVKESK. The clonotype was recovered from a young man who received the YFV17D yellow fever vaccine. The sequences come from CD4+ T cells sorted from PBMCs, collected roughly 14 days after the first yellow fever vaccination. The gene calls are TRBV14 and TRBJ2-3; D is ambiguous. The CDR3 region has the DNA TGTGCCAGCAGCCAACTCACAGATACGCAGTATTTT. This sequence encodes CASSQLTDTQYF.